The 29 T cell receptor beta chains below were found in one sample sequenced in a study of blood T cell repertoires in COVID-19. Only in-frame clones appear in the TCRdb table, and some are missing; sequencing was by immunoSEQ multiplex PCR. The table includes fewer than 120,000 clones, about four fifths detected once. The sample taken for sequencing was peripheral blood. Every receptor here comes from a woman aged 60-70 years with acute or convalescent COVID-19.

The rearrangement joins TRBV4-2 to TRBJ2-5, with 10 bases that match TRBD1. In germline, CDR1 is LGHNA, CDR2 YNFKEQ. The length of the CDR3 is 15 residues. Trimming at V came to 4 bases and at J to 4 bases, leaving 6 bases not matched to a gene. This CDR3 reads CASSPRQGAIETQYF. DNA for the CDR3: TGTGCCAGCAGCCCACGACAGGGGGCAATAGAGACCCAGTACTTC.

The table lists this clone with a count of one. The chain is built from TRBV6-1 and TRBJ1-6, with TRBD1 matching over 7 bases. Germline loops: CDR1 MNHNS, CDR2 SASEGT. The CDR3 runs 15 residues. The J segment lost 13 bases and the V segment lost 1 base, leaving 10 bases of the junction unmatched. CDR3 amino acids: CASSEGGQRVAPLHF. DNA for the CDR3: TGTGCCAGCAGTGAAGGGGGACAGCGAGTTGCTCCCCTCCACTTT.

The chain combines TRBV10-3 with TRBJ1-2; 10 nucleotides line up with TRBD1. CDR3 length: 15 amino acids. V trimming: 2 bases; J trimming: 7 bases; junction bases outside the gene matches: 7. CDR1 ENHRY and CDR2 SYGVKD come from the germline V gene. CDR3 protein: CAISETRGQGFGYTF. The DNA for the CDR3 is TGTGCCATCAGTGAGACGAGGGGACAGGGGTTTGGCTACACCTTC.

The rearrangement uses TRBV18 and TRBJ1-5; D perhaps matches TRBD1 (5 bases). Germline loops: CDR1 KGHSH, CDR2 LQKENI. The CDR3 spans 16 residues. Trimming shortened V by 5 bases and J by 6 bases, and 20 bases separated the two germline ends. The DNA of the CDR3 is TGTGCCAGCTCATTTACGGCCCCGGGGGGTACTCAGCCCCAGCATTTT. This sequence encodes CASSFTAPGGTQPQHF.

CDR3 sequence (DNA): TGTGCCAGCAGCTCGACTAGCGGGGGGATACAGACCCAGTACTTC. Encoded protein: CASSSTSGGIQTQYF. V and J are TRBV11-3 and TRBJ2-5; 13 positions match TRBD2. The length of the CDR3 is 15 residues. Losses at the gene ends were 4 bases for V and 6 bases for J; bases not matched to a gene: 5. Germline V gives CDR1 SGHNT, CDR2 YENEEA.

The chain employs TRBV5-4 and TRBJ2-5, with 7 nucleotides matching TRBD1. CDR3 length: 14 residues. Trimming took 4 bases from V and 2 from J; bases not matched to a gene: 5. Germline CDR1 SGHNT, CDR2 YYREEE (reference sequence). CDR3 DNA: TGTGCCAGCAGCATTCGGGGACAGCAAGAGACCCAGTACTTC. This codes for CASSIRGQQETQYF.

The V gene is TRBV7-6, the J gene TRBJ1-1; D is ambiguous. Per germline, CDR1 SGHVS and CDR2 FNYEAQ. The CDR3 loop spans 16 amino acids. V dropped 3 bases and J dropped 0 bases, with 14 bases sitting between them. DNA of the CDR3: TGTGCCAGCAGCTTGCAACAACCGATCATGAACACTGAAGCTTTCTTT. The encoded protein is CASSLQQPIMNTEAFF.

V and J are TRBV12-3 or TRBV12-4 and TRBJ1-3; D is uncertain. This CDR3 has 13 amino acids. V lost 7 bases and J lost 4, with 11 bases in between. CDR3 nucleotides: TGTGCCAGCACTCAATCAGCGGGAAACACCATATATTTT. Amino acid sequence: CASTQSAGNTIYF.

This clone has just one count. The CDR3 region has the DNA TGCGCCAGCAGCGACACAGGGGCCTATGGCTACACCTTC. This sequence encodes CASSDTGAYGYTF. The J gene is TRBJ1-2, the V gene TRBV5-1, with 7 bases lining up with TRBD1. The V and J ends lost 4 bases and 4 bases, in that order; junction bases with no gene match: 4. CDR3 length equals 13 residues. In germline, CDR1 is SGHRS, CDR2 YFSETQ.

The rearrangement links TRBV21-1 to TRBJ2-5; the D call in the table, TRBD1, was not verified against the DNA. TRBV21-1 is given as a pseudogene. The CDR3 length is 16 residues. The CDR3 DNA is TGTGCCAGCAGCAAAGTGAGGTCGACAGGCCAAGAGACCCAGTACTTC. Translated: CASSKVRSTGQETQYF.

The genes are TRBV12-3 or TRBV12-4 and TRBJ1-1, with D perhaps matching TRBD1 (5 bases). V was pared by 6 bases and J by 5 bases, with 7 bases between. The length of the CDR3 is 11 residues. The CDR3 nucleotides read TGTGCCAGCAGCGACAGTACTGAAGCTTTCTTT. It encodes CASSDSTEAFF.

This clone occurred a few times. This chain's CDR3 is CASSWAGSTDTQYF. In nucleotides, the CDR3 is TGTGCCAGCAGCTGGGCCGGTAGCACAGATACGCAGTATTTT. V usage is TRBV7-2 and J usage is TRBJ2-3; D is unclear. CDR3 size: 14 residues. Per germline, CDR1 SGHTA and CDR2 FQGNSA. With 4 bases removed from V and 0 bases from J, the gap between germline ends came to 8 bases.

The chain recombines TRBV6-5 with TRBJ1-5, with D unclear. Trimming took 8 bases from V and 9 from J, leaving 8 bases between them. Per germline, CDR1 MNHEY and CDR2 SVGAGI. The CDR3 extends over 10 amino acids. CDR3 loop: CASGLRPQHF. The DNA for the CDR3 is TGTGCCAGCGGACTAAGGCCCCAGCATTTT.

For this clone: Other nucleotide sequences in the sample specify the same CDR3. This sequence joins TRBV7-2 and TRBJ1-1, with D uncertain. Trimming stripped 3 bases from V and 0 bases from J, with 5 bases between. This CDR3 has 13 residues. The V gene's germline CDR1 is SGHTA and CDR2 FQGNSA. CDR3 residues: CASSFSVNTEAFF. DNA for the CDR3: TGTGCCAGCAGCTTCAGTGTGAACACTGAAGCTTTCTTT.

The V call is TRBV9, the J call TRBJ2-1; 12 bases are a match to TRBD2. J was trimmed by 7 bases and V by 3 bases; bases with no gene match: 5. There are 15 residues in the CDR3. The germline CDR1 and CDR2 sequences are SGDLS and YYNGEE. Written as DNA, the CDR3 is TGTGCCAGCAGCGCCGCTAGCGGGGGGGCTAATGAGCAGTTCTTC. Encoded protein: CASSAASGGANEQFF.

The chain combines TRBV5-4 with TRBJ1-4, with a possible D match to TRBD1 (6 bases). CDR3 length: 15 amino acids. V lost 4 bases and J 3 bases, leaving 13 bases between the germline ends. CDR1 and CDR2 (germline): SGHNT, YYREEE (reference sequence). The CDR3 DNA sequence: TGTGCCAGCAGCGTGGGGGGCACGGCTAATGAAAAACTGTTTTTT. Protein sequence: CASSVGGTANEKLFF.

This clone was seen just once. J is TRBJ2-1 and V is TRBV7-2; TRBD2 might be the D (5 bases). The germline V gene encodes CDR1 SGHTA and CDR2 FQGNSA. V was cut by 1 base and J by 1 base, with 8 bases left in between. The CDR3 has 15 amino acids. CDR3 in amino acids: CASSLDRGSYNEQFF. Here the CDR3 DNA reads TGTGCCAGCAGCTTAGACCGCGGGTCCTACAATGAGCAGTTCTTC. The full variable domain, with the rest looked up from reference TRBV7-2 and TRBJ2-1, is GAGVSQSPSNKVTEKGKDVELRCDPISGHTALYWYRQSLGQGLEFLIYFQGNSAPDKSGLPSDRFSAERTGGSVSTLTIQRTQQEDSAVYLCASSLDRGSYNEQFFGPGTRLTVL.

This sequence joins TRBV25-1 and TRBJ2-3; D may be TRBD2 (5 bases). Germline V CDR1 and CDR2: MGHDK, SYGVNS. Trimming took off 6 bases at V and 1 base at J, with 14 bases between the two ends. The CDR3 sequence is 15 residues long. The CDR3 loop reads CASSHFSGGTDTQYF. The CDR3 DNA sequence: TGTGCCAGCAGCCACTTCAGCGGAGGCACAGATACGCAGTATTTT.

The chain links TRBV29-1 to TRBJ1-6; D unclear. This CDR3 spans 12 amino acids. CDR1 and CDR2 from the germline V gene are SQVTM and ANQGSEA. V was clipped by 4 bases and J by 7 bases, with 8 bases between them. The CDR3 sequence is CSVASSNSPLHF. CDR3 in DNA: TGCAGCGTTGCGAGTAGCAATTCACCCCTCCACTTT.

This chain links TRBV13 with TRBJ2-7, with TRBD2 matching over 8 bases. CDR1 is PRHDT and CDR2 is FYEKMQ in the germline V gene (reference sequence). V shed 2 bases, J shed 2 bases, and the junction held 2 bases outside the gene matches. The length of the CDR3 is 14 residues. The DNA of the CDR3 is TGTGCCAGCAGCTTACGGGGACTAGCCTACGAGCAGTACTTC. Protein product: CASSLRGLAYEQYF.

The chain links TRBV6-2 or TRBV6-3 to TRBJ1-1, with 8 bases fitting TRBD1. The CDR3 contains 15 residues. Trimming took 4 bases from V and 0 from J; bases not matched to a gene: 4. Germline V gene data show CDR1 as MNHEY and CDR2 as SVGEGT. This CDR3 is CASSSRQGMNTEAFF. CDR3 sequence (DNA): TGTGCCAGCAGTTCCCGACAGGGGATGAACACTGAAGCTTTCTTT.

J is TRBJ1-4 and V is TRBV19; D is uncertain. V gave up 5 bases and J gave up 4 bases, with 8 bases separating them. Per the germline V gene, CDR1 is LNHDA and CDR2 is SQIVND (reference sequence). The CDR3 contains 13 residues. The CDR3 DNA follows: TGTGCCAGTAGTGCGAGCTTTAATGAAAAACTGTTTTTT. Translating it yields CASSASFNEKLFF.

The V gene is TRBV28, the J gene TRBJ2-7; 12 bases line up with TRBD1. Germline CDR1 is MDHEN and CDR2 is SYDVKM. The CDR3 covers 16 residues. The junction had 9 bases not matched to a gene; V was cut back by 5 bases and J by 4 bases. The CDR3 sequence: CASSPGTGGPWYEQYF. The CDR3 DNA reads as TGTGCCAGCAGTCCCGGGACAGGGGGCCCCTGGTACGAGCAGTACTTC.

The chain recombines TRBV27 with TRBJ2-7, with D possibly matching TRBD1 (6 bases). Deletions cut 6 bases from V and 1 base from J, with 16 bases between. CDR3 length: 15 residues. The germline V gene encodes CDR1 MNHEY and CDR2 SMNVEV (reference sequence). DNA of the CDR3: TGTGCCAGCAGCATCTTCGGGACACCTTCCTACGAGCAGTACTTC. Amino acid sequence: CASSIFGTPSYEQYF.

This clone was recorded only once. The J gene is TRBJ1-4, the V gene TRBV4-2; TRBD1 matches 11 bases. The germline CDR1 and CDR2 sequences are LGHNA and YNFKEQ. The CDR3 sequence is 17 residues long. The junction had 11 bases not matched to a gene; V was cut back by 4 bases and J by 7 bases. The CDR3 DNA reads as TGTGCCAGCAGCCTTTCGCCGGGACAGGGGGTGGGTGAAAAACTGTTTTTT. Encoded protein: CASSLSPGQGVGEKLFF.

The J gene is TRBJ1-1, the V gene TRBV28; no definite D call. This CDR3 is built from 15 residues. Per the germline V gene, CDR1 is MDHEN and CDR2 is SYDVKM. V was pared by 4 bases and J by 3 bases, with 15 bases between. This chain's CDR3 is CASSSISPRYTEAFF. CDR3 in DNA: TGTGCCAGCAGTTCGATCTCTCCCCGGTACACTGAAGCTTTCTTT. Based on the CDR3 plus reference TRBV28 and TRBJ1-1, the full variable domain is DVKVTQSSRYLVKRTGEKVFLECVQDMDHENMFWYRQDPGLGLRLIYFSYDVKMKEKGDIPEGYSVSREKKERFSLILESASTNQTSMYLCASSSISPRYTEAFFGQGTRLTVV.

The chain uses TRBV24-1 and TRBJ2-1, with 9 bases that match TRBD1. V dropped 5 bases and J dropped 7; count of bases not matched to a gene: 5. The CDR3 extends over 14 amino acids. Germline values: CDR1 KGHDR, CDR2 SFDVKD. CDR3 coding DNA: TGTGCCACCAGTGGATTACAGGGGGCGAATGAGCAGTTCTTC. It is translated as CATSGLQGANEQFF.

The V and J genes are TRBV6-5 and TRBJ2-7; no reliable D call. The germline V gene has CDR1 MNHEY and CDR2 SVGAGI. Trimming pared 4 bases from V and 4 bases from J, leaving 17 bases between. The CDR3 contains 15 residues. The CDR3 DNA sequence: TGTGCCAGCAGTTTAGGTGCGACTGGTTCTTACGAGCAGTACTTC. Translation gives CASSLGATGSYEQYF.

The chain joins TRBV28 to TRBJ1-2; D unclear. Per the germline V gene, CDR1 is MDHEN and CDR2 is SYDVKM. Trimming pared 3 bases from V and 5 bases from J, leaving 13 bases between. CDR3 length: 14 amino acids. This CDR3 reads CASSLGLSEYGYTF. The CDR3 bases are TGTGCCAGCAGTTTGGGTCTCAGCGAATATGGCTACACCTTC.